This T cell receptor beta chain was retrieved from a study of T cell clones after liver transplantation. Profiled with immunoSEQ multiplex PCR; TCRdb holds only in-frame clones, not every one. Counted here are roughly 55,000 clones, 70% to 85% occurring once; the ten biggest clones make up approximately 8%. This CDR3 comprises 16 residues. The germline CDR1 and CDR2 sequences are MGHRA and YSYEKL. V trimming: 2 bases; J trimming: 0 bases; junction bases outside the gene matches: 5. This material consisted of CD4+ T cells from blood, taken before liver transplant. This TCR derives from a human donor who received a liver transplant. This rearrangement joins TRBV4-1 to TRBJ2-3, with 7 bases matching TRBD2. This CDR3 reads CASSQTSGASTDTQYF. CDR3 in DNA: TGCGCCAGCAGCCAAACAAGCGGGGCCAGCACAGATACGCAGTATTTT.